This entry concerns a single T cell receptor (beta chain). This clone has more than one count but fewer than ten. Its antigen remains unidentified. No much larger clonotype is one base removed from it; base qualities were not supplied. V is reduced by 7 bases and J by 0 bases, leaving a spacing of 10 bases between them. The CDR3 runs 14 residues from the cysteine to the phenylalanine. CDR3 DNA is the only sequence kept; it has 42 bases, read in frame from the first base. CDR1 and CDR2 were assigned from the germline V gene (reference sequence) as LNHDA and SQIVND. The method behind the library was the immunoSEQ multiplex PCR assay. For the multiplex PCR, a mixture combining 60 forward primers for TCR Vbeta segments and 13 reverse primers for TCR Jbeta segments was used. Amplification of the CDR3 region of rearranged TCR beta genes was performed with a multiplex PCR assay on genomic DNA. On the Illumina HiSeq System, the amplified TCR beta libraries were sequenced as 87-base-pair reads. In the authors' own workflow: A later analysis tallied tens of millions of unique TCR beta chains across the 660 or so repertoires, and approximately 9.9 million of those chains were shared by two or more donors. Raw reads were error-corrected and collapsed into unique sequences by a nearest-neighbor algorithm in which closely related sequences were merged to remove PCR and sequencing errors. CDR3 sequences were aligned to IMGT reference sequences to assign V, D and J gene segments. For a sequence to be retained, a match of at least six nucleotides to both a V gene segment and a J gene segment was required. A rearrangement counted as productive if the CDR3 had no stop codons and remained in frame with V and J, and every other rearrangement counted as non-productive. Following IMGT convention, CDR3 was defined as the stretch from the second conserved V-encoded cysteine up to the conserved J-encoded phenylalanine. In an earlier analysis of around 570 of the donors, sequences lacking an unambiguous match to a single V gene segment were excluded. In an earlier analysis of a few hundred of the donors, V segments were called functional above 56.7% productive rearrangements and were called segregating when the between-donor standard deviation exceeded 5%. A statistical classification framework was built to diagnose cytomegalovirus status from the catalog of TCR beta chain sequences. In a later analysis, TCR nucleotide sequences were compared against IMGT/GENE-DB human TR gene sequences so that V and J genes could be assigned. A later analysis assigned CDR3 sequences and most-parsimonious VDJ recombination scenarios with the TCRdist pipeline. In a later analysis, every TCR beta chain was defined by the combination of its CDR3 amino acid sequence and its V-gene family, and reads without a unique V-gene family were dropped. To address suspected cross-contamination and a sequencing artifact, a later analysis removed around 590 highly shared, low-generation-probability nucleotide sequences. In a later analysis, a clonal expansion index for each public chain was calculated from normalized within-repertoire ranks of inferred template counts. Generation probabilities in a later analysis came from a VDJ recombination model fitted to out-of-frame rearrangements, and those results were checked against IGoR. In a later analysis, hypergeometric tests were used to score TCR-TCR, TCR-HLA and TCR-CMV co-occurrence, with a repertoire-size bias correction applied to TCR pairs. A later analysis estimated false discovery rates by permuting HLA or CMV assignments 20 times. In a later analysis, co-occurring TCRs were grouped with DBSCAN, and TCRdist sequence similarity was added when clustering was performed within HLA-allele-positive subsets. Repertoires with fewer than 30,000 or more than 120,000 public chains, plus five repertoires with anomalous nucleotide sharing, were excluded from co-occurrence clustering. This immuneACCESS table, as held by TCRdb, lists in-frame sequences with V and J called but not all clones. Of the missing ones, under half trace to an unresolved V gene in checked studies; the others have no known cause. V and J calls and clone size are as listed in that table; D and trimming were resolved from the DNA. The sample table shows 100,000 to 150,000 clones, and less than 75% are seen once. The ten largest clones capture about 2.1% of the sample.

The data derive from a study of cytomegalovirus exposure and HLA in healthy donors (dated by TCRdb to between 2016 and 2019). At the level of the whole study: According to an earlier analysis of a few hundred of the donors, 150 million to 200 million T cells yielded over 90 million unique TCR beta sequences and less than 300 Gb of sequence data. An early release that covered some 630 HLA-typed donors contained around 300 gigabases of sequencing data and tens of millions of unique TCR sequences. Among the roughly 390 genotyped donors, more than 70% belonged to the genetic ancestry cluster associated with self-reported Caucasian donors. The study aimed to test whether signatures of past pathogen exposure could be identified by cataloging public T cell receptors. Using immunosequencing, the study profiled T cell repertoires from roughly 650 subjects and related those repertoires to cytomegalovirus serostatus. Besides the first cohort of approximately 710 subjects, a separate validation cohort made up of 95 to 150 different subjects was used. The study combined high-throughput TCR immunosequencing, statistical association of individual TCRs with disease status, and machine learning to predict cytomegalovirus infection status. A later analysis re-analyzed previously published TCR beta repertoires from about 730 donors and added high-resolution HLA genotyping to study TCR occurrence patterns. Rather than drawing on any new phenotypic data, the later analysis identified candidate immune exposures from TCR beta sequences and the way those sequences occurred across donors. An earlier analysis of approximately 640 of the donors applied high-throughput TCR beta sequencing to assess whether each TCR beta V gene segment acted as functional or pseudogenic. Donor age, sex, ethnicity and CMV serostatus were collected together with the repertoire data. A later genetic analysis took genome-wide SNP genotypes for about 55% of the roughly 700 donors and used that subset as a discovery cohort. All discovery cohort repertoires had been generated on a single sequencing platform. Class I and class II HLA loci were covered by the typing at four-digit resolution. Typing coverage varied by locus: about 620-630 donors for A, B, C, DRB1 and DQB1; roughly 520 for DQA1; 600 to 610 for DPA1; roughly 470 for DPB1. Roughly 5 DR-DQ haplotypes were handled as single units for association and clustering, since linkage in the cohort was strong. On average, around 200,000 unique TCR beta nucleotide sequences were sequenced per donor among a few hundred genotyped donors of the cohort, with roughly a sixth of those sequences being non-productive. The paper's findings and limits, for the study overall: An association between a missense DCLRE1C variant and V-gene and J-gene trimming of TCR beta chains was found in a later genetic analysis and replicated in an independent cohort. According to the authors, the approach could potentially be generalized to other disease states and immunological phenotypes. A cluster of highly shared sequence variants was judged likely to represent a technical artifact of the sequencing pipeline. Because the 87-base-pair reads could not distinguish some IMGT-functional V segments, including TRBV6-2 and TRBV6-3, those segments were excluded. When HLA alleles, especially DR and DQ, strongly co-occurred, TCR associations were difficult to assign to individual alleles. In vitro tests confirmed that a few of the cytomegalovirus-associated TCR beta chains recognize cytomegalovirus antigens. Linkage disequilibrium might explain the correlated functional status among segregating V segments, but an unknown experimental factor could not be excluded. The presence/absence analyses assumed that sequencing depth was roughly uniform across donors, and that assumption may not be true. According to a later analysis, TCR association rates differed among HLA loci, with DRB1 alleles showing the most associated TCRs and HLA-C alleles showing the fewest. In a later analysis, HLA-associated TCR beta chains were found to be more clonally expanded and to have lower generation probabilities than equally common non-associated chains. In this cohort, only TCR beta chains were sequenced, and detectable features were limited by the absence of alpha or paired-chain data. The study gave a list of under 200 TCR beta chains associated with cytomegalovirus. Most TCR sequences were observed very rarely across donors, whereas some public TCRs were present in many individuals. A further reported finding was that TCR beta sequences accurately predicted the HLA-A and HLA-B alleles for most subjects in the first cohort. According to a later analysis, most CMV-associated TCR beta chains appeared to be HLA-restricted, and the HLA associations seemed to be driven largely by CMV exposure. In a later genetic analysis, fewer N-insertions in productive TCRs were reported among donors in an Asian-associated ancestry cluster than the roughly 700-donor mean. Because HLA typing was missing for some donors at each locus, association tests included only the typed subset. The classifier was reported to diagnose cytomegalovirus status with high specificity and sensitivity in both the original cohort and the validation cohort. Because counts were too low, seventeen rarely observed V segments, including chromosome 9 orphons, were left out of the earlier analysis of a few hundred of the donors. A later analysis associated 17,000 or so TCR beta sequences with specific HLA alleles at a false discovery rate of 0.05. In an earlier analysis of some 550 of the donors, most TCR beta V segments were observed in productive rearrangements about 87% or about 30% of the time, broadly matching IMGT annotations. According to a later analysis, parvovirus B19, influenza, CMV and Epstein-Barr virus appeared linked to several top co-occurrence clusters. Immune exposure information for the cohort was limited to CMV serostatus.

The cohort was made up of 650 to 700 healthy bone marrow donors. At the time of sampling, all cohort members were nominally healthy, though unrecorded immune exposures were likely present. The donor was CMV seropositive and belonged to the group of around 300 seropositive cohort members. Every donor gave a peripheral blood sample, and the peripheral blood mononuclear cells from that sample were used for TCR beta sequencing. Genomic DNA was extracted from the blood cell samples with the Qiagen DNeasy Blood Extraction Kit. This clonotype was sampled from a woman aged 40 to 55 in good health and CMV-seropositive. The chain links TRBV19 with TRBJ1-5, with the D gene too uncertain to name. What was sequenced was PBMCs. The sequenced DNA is TGTGCCAGTACCGGGAGGGATAGCAATCAGCCCCAGCATTTT. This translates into CASTGRDSNQPQHF.